The source of this T cell receptor (beta chain) is a study of Ad26.COV2.S vaccination and SARS-CoV-2 variants. Study overall: Intramuscularly, Ad26.COV2.S was given either once or twice, 56 days apart.

This clone was seen just once. Antigen: not known. Notes on the study in general: The study found higher spike-specific TCR breadth in vaccine than placebo recipients. For non-spike TCRs, breadth in vaccine recipients resembled that in placebo recipients.

V gave up 10 bases and J gave up 1 base; unmatched junction bases: 7. The germline V gene encodes CDR1 MDHEN and CDR2 SYDVKM. There are 14 residues in the CDR3. The treatment was: over 15 received Ad26.COV2.S at low or high dose, single or two shots; about 5 received placebo; per-sample allocation not given. After the first vaccine or placebo injection, samples were drawn on day 63. This table comes from immunoSEQ multiplex PCR, and its TCRdb copy is limited to in-frame clones, with some not included. The data contain approximately 410,000 clones, around nine tenths of them singletons. The material was peripheral blood, obtained in a trial of Ad26.COV2.S vaccine versus placebo. The sequence was collected from a person between 18 and 65 years old who received the Ad26.COV2.S COVID-19 vaccine or a placebo. The V call is TRBV28, the J call TRBJ2-7; 10 bases agree with TRBD1. The CDR3 here is CATKDRGRSYEQYF. CDR3 coding DNA: TGTGCCACCAAAGACAGGGGGCGGTCCTACGAGCAGTACTTC.